This record concerns one T cell receptor beta chain sequence. This record belongs to a study of blood T cell repertoires in COVID-19. For the study at large: Sites in the United States, Italy and Spain provided acute and convalescent COVID-19 samples. The analysed material was cDNA or gDNA that came from T cells, B-cell-depleted T cells, or PBMCs.

Per the original methods: Estimation of nucleated cell counts was performed using reference gene primer amplification. Repertoires were generated with immunoSEQ multiplex PCR, while TCRdb's copy carries only in-frame clones and drops some. The V and J calls and clone size are taken from that table; D and trimming were inferred from the DNA. The profile shows roughly 100,000 clones, 70% to 75% of them singletons. The receptor was derived from a human donor with acute or convalescent COVID-19. The donor label of this sample is uncertain. Material for sequencing was peripheral blood.

In nucleotides, the CDR3 is TGTGCCAGCCTTACACAGGGATACTCCGGGGAGCTGTTTTTT. Translation: CASLTQGYSGELFF. The chain combines TRBV28 with TRBJ2-2; perhaps TRBD1 as D (6 bases). The CDR3 is made up of 14 amino acids. Germline assignment: CDR1 MDHEN and CDR2 SYDVKM. V was pared by 8 bases and J by 6 bases, with 16 bases between.